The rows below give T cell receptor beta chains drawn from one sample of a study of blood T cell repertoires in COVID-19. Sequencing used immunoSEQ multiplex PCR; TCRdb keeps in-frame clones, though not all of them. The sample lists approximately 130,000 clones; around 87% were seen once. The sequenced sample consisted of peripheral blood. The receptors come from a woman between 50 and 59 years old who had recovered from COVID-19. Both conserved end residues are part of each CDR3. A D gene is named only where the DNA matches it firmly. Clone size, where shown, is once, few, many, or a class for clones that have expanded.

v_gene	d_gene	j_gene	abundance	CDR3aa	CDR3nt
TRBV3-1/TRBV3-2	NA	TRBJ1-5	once	CASSYTGVPQPQHF	TGTGCCAGCAGTTATACAGGAGTCCCTCAGCCCCAGCATTTT
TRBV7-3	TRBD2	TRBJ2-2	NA	CASSKSIGLAGTNAGELFF	TGTGCCAGCAGCAAGAGCATAGGACTAGCGGGAACAAACGCCGGGGAGCTGTTTTTT
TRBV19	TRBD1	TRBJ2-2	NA	CASSIRTGGPPGELFF	TGTGCCAGTAGTATACGGACAGGGGGTCCTCCCGGAGAGCTGTTTTTT
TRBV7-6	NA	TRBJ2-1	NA	CASRFGPNTYNEQFF	TGTGCCAGCAGGTTTGGGCCCAACACCTACAATGAGCAGTTCTTC
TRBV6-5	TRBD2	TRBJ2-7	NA	CASSRSLTSGREQYF	TGTGCCAGCAGCCGCTCCTTGACTAGCGGAAGGGAGCAGTACTTC
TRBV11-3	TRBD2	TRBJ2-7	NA	CASSHKGLSYEQYF	TGTGCCAGCAGCCATAAGGGACTATCCTACGAGCAGTACTTC
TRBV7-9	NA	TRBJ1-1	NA	CASVPNVGLVAFF	TGTGCCAGCGTCCCTAACGTAGGACTAGTGGCTTTCTTT
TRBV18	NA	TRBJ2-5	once	CASSLQGALQETQYF	TGTGCCAGCTCACTACAGGGTGCACTGCAAGAGACCCAGTACTTC
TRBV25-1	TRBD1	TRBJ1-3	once	CASRGNRGRASGNTIYF	TGTGCCAGCAGGGGAAACAGGGGCCGCGCCTCTGGAAACACCATATATTTT
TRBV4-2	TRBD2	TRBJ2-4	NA	CASSQARGMDIQYF	TGTGCCAGCAGCCAAGCGCGGGGGATGGACATTCAGTACTTC
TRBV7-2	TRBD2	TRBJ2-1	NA	CASSLPSGEVNEQFF	TGTGCCAGCAGCTTGCCTAGCGGGGAAGTCAATGAGCAGTTCTTC
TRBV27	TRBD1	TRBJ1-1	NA	CASSIAGTGGLVAFF	TGTGCCAGCAGTATAGCCGGGACAGGGGGCCTGGTGGCTTTCTTT
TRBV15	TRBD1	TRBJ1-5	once	CATSRDRGTGGQPQHF	TGTGCCACCAGCAGAGATCGGGGAACAGGGGGACAGCCCCAGCATTTT
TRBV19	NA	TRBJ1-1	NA	CASSIGRGAAEAFF	TGTGCCAGTAGTATAGGCAGGGGAGCGGCTGAAGCTTTCTTT
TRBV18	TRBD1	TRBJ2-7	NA	CASARGTGNSYEQYF	TGTGCCAGCGCCCGGGGGACAGGGAACTCCTACGAGCAGTACTTC
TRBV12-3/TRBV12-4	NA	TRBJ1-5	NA	CASSLYSNQPQHF	TGTGCCAGCAGTTTATATAGCAATCAGCCCCAGCATTTT
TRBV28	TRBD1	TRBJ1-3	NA	CASTRGTGNTIYF	TGTGCCAGTACCAGGGGGACTGGAAACACCATATATTTT
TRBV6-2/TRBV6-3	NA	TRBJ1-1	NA	CASSYLSGSEAFF	TGTGCCAGCAGTTACCTTTCAGGGTCTGAAGCTTTCTTT
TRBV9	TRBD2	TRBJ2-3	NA	CASSATSGTDTQYF	TGTGCCAGCAGCGCGACTAGCGGCACAGATACGCAGTATTTT
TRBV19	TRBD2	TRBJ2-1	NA	CASKLAVTHYNEQFF	TGTGCCAGTAAACTAGCGGTAACACACTACAATGAGCAGTTCTTC
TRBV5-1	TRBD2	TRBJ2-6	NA	CASSLSGAGANVLTF	TGCGCCAGCAGCTTAAGCGGGGCTGGGGCCAACGTCCTGACTTTC
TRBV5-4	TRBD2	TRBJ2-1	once	CASRSGLAGGLHNEQFF	TGTGCCAGCAGGTCTGGACTAGCGGGAGGGCTTCACAATGAGCAGTTCTTC
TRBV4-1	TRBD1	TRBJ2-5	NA	CASSEVDRVETQYF	TGCGCCAGCAGCGAAGTCGACAGGGTAGAGACCCAGTACTTC
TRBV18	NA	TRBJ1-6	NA	CASSRIGAAFYNSPLHF	TGTGCCAGCTCTCGAATAGGGGCCGCCTTCTATAATTCACCCCTCCACTTT
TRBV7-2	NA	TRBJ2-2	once	CASSNSRTGELFF	TGTGCCAGCAGCAACAGTCGGACCGGGGAGCTGTTTTTT
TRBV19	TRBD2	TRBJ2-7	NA	CASSPLAGEVPEQYF	TGTGCCAGTAGCCCTTTAGCGGGAGAGGTACCCGAGCAGTACTTC
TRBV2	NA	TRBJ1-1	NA	CASFRGGARNTEAFF	TGTGCCAGCTTCCGAGGGGGGGCGCGAAACACTGAAGCTTTCTTT
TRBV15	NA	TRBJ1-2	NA	CATSRAGGRQRDGYTF	TGTGCCACCAGCAGAGCCGGGGGGAGACAGAGGGATGGCTACACCTTC